This T cell receptor (beta chain) was sequenced in a study of T cell responses to AZD1222 COVID-19 vaccine. Libraries were prepared by immunoSEQ multiplex PCR; TCRdb keeps only in-frame clonotypes and omits some of them. The sample gives approximately 90,000 clones, approximately 88% of which show up once; about 3.9% is in the top ten. Per the germline V gene, CDR1 is LGHDT and CDR2 is YNNKEL (reference sequence). The CDR3 runs 13 residues. Trimming removed 0 bases at V and 8 bases at J, with 9 bases between. V gene TRBV3-1 (or the pseudogene TRBV3-2) combines with J gene TRBJ2-3; D is possibly TRBD1 (5 bases). The specimen was peripheral blood, collected on day 0 of AZD1222 vaccination. This receptor was taken from an adult in good health. In nucleotides, the CDR3 is TGTGCCAGCAGCCAAGAATCACAGGCTACGCAGTATTTT. It yields the protein CASSQESQATQYF.